The 10 T cell receptor beta chains given below trace back to one sample, sequenced in a study of blood T cell repertoires in COVID-19. Here immunoSEQ multiplex PCR was the method, and the copy in TCRdb shows in-frame clones only, minus some. The repertoire holds 93,000 or so clones, with around 90% as singletons. Input material: peripheral blood. The receptors were gathered from a human donor in a cohort sampled during active COVID-19.

On this clone: Within the sample, other DNA sequences also encode this same CDR3. This rearrangement joins TRBV18 to TRBJ2-7; 11 nucleotides agree with TRBD1. The trim removed 3 bases at V and 4 bases at J, leaving 5 bases unmatched. Germline loops: CDR1 KGHSH, CDR2 LQKENI. This CDR3 comprises 15 residues. The CDR3, as DNA: TGTGCCAGCTCACCCCCGGGACAGGGGGGGTACGAGCAGTACTTC. It yields the protein CASSPPGQGGYEQYF. Looking up the rest from reference TRBV18 and TRBJ2-7 gives the full variable domain: NAGVMQNPRHLVRRRGQEARLRCSPMKGHSHVYWYRQLPEEGLKFMVYLQKENIIDESGMPKERFSAEFPKEGPSILRIQQVVRGDSAAYFCASSPPGQGGYEQYFGPGTRLTVT.

The gene calls are TRBV6-1 and TRBJ2-3; no reliable D call. Trimming removed 2 bases from V and 0 bases from J, with 9 bases in between. The CDR3 consists of 15 residues. Germline V gene lookup returns CDR1 MNHNS and CDR2 SASEGT. CDR3 region: CASSETTQSTDTQYF. For the CDR3, the DNA is TGTGCCAGCAGTGAAACGACACAAAGCACAGATACGCAGTATTTT.

The J gene is TRBJ2-7, the V gene TRBV3-1 (or the pseudogene TRBV3-2), with unresolved D. Germline V lookup: CDR1 LGHDT, CDR2 YNNKEL (reference sequence). V was shortened by 3 bases and J by 2 bases, with 14 bases between the two germline ends. The CDR3 is 15 residues long. The CDR3 loop reads CASSQSRLTTYEQYF. CDR3 DNA: TGTGCCAGCAGCCAGTCCCGACTGACCACCTACGAGCAGTACTTC.

The genes are TRBV5-6 and TRBJ2-7, with 7 bases fitting TRBD1. The ends lost 4 bases at V and 3 bases at J; junction bases unmatched: 10. This CDR3 region has 15 residues. The germline V gene encodes CDR1 SGHDT and CDR2 YYEEEE. Here the CDR3 DNA reads TGTGCCAGCAGCGGCCGGGACAGAAAGAACTACGAGCAGTACTTC. It codes for CASSGRDRKNYEQYF.

This clone was counted between two and nine times. The chain carries TRBV18 and TRBJ2-1; D is possibly TRBD1 (6 bases). The CDR3 loop spans 16 amino acids. V was clipped by 2 bases and J by 1 base, with 12 bases between them. Germline-derived CDR1 and CDR2 are KGHSH and LQKENI. The CDR3 sequence: CASSPFPTGSYNEQFF. Written as DNA, the CDR3 is TGTGCCAGCTCACCATTTCCGACAGGTTCCTACAATGAGCAGTTCTTC.

The chain joins TRBV5-1 to TRBJ2-7, with 7 nucleotides matching TRBD1. The germline CDR1 and CDR2 sequences are SGHRS and YFSETQ. Trimming cost V 2 bases and J 2 bases; bases outside gene matches: 7. The CDR3 covers 15 residues. DNA for the CDR3: TGCGCCAGCAGCTTAGGGGACAGCCAAGCCTACGAGCAGTACTTC. Amino acids: CASSLGDSQAYEQYF.

This chain joins TRBV14 and TRBJ1-2; no firm D call. V lost 0 bases, J lost 8 bases, and 13 bases lay in between. Germline V gene data show CDR1 as SGHDN and CDR2 as FVKESK. The CDR3 consists of 14 residues. DNA of the CDR3: TGTGCCAGCAGCCAAGAAGGAGGCGCGAGGGGCTACACCTTC. Its translation: CASSQEGGARGYTF.

The chain combines TRBV15 with TRBJ1-1; D is undetermined. With 0 bases removed from V and 7 bases from J, the gap between germline ends came to 12 bases. CDR3 size: 14 residues. The germline gives CDR1 LNHNV, CDR2 YYDKDF (reference sequence). The CDR3 DNA reads TGTGCCACCAGCAGAGAATATGGACTTGATGAAGCTTTCTTT. Translation: CATSREYGLDEAFF.

The gene calls are TRBV7-2 and TRBJ2-7; 11 bases are a match to TRBD2. This CDR3 spans 14 amino acids. Germline CDR1 reads SGHTA; CDR2 reads FQGNSA. V was clipped by 3 bases and J by 3 bases; unmatched bases: 1. CDR3 amino acids: CASSFGTSGYEQYF. In nucleotides, the CDR3 is TGTGCCAGCAGCTTTGGGACTAGCGGCTACGAGCAGTACTTC.

V usage is TRBV5-4 and J usage is TRBJ2-2; 10 bases line up with TRBD1. Losses at the gene ends were 5 bases for V and 6 bases for J; bases not matched to a gene: 10. CDR3 length: 16 amino acids. CDR1 is SGHNT and CDR2 is YYREEE in the germline V gene (reference sequence). The DNA of the CDR3 is TGTGCCAGCAGGGACGGGACAGGGGCTTATGCCGGGGAGCTGTTTTTT. Protein product: CASRDGTGAYAGELFF.